This T cell receptor (beta chain) was obtained from a study of blood T cell repertoires in COVID-19. Background on the study: The United States, Italy and Spain provided the acute and convalescent COVID-19 samples. The analysed material was cDNA or gDNA that came from T cells, B-cell-depleted T cells, or PBMCs.

V trimming: 6 bases; J trimming: 5 bases; junction bases outside the gene matches: 15. The CDR3 is 18 amino acids. Germline V gives CDR1 MDHEN, CDR2 SYDVKM. The protocol was immunoSEQ multiplex PCR, while the TCRdb copy is restricted to in-frame clones and leaves out a portion. Of 75,000 to 85,000 clones in the sample, 86% are singletons; the top ten hold 15% to 20%. The rearrangement links TRBV28 to TRBJ2-1; 11 nucleotides match TRBD2. The sequence was obtained from a human donor in a cohort sampled during active COVID-19. Sequencing was carried out using peripheral blood. The CDR3 sequence: CASSKTRSGRAKDNEQFF. CDR3 DNA: TGTGCCAGCAGCAAAACCCGTAGCGGGAGGGCCAAGGACAATGAGCAGTTCTTC.